The present entry profiles one TCR beta chain with its context. The target antigen is unknown. This specimen belongs to a study of cytomegalovirus exposure and HLA in healthy donors. The study's findings and limits: In a later analysis, TCR beta V- and J-gene trimming was associated with a missense DCLRE1C variant. There were reportedly fewer N-insertions in an Asian-associated ancestry cluster than the approximately 640-donor mean, in a later analysis. Common viral pathogens were later found to be apparently linked to several of the most significant clusters.

The PCR employed 60 Vbeta primers together with 13 Jbeta primers. TCRdb keeps only in-frame clones here, not all; method: immunoSEQ multiplex PCR. The top ten clones hold approximately 3% of a sample with around 120,000 clones, about 80% of them seen once. V was clipped by 4 bases and J by 0 bases, with 7 bases between them. The CDR3 is made up of 13 amino acids. Germline V gene lookup returns CDR1 GTSNPN and CDR2 SVGIG (reference sequence). Material: PBMCs. The chain carries TRBV30 and TRBJ1-3, with D hard to call. This TCR was recovered from a boy younger than 10 in good health and CMV-seronegative. The CDR3 DNA sequence: TGTGCCTGGAACCGACTCTCTGGAAACACCATATATTTT. It encodes CAWNRLSGNTIYF.